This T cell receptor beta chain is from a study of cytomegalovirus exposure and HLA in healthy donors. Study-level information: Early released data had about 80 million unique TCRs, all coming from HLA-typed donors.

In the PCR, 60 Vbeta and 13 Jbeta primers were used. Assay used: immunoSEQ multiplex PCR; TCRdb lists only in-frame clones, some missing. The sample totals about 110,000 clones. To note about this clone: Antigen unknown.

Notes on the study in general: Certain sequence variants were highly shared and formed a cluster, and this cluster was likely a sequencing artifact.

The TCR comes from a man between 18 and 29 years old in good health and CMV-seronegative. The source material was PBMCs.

In nucleotides, the CDR3 is TGTGCCAGCTCACCACAGCAGGGGACCATCTACGAGCAGTACTTC. Protein: CASSPQQGTIYEQYF. The V and J genes are TRBV18 and TRBJ2-7; D is perhaps TRBD1 (6 bases). From germline, CDR1 is KGHSH and CDR2 LQKENI. V was cut by 1 base and J by 3 bases, with 13 bases left in between. CDR3 size: 15 residues.